These 9 T cell receptor beta chains originate from one sample sequenced in a study of T cell changes during pregnancy in multiple sclerosis. Some clones are missing from TCRdb's copy, which holds only in-frame ones; the method was immunoSEQ multiplex PCR. The sample holds tens of thousands of clones, 85% to 90% seen once. The sequencing used CD4+ T cells from peripheral blood mononuclear cells, collected in the first trimester of pregnancy. The receptor source for this set is a female donor with multiple sclerosis, enrolled in a pregnancy study.

The V gene is TRBV7-2, the J gene TRBJ2-1; D remains ambiguous. The CDR3 is 13 amino acids. Trimming stripped 0 bases from V and 5 bases from J, with 5 bases between. Looked up from germline, CDR1 is SGHTA and CDR2 is FQGNSA. This CDR3 reads CASSLASDNEQFF. CDR3 sequence (DNA): TGTGCCAGCAGCTTAGCCAGTGACAATGAGCAGTTCTTC.

This clone appeared a single time. The genes are TRBV6-6 and TRBJ2-4, with a possible D match to TRBD2 (7 bases). Trimming took off 8 bases at V and 14 bases at J, with 16 bases between the two ends. This CDR3 region has 11 residues. In germline, CDR1 is MNHNY, CDR2 SVGAGI (reference sequence). The CDR3 loop is CASWGGGRKYF. CDR3 DNA sequence: TGTGCCAGCTGGGGAGGGGGACGGAAGTACTTC.

The V gene is TRBV9, the J gene TRBJ1-6, with 7 bases identical to TRBD1. CDR3 size: 15 residues. Per germline, CDR1 SGDLS and CDR2 YYNGEE. V lost 3 bases to trimming and J lost 6 bases; unmatched junction nucleotides: 6. The CDR3 DNA reads TGTGCCAGCAGCGAAGGGGGCGTCGGTAATTCACCCCTCCACTTT. Translated: CASSEGGVGNSPLHF.

This rearrangement joins TRBV19 to TRBJ2-6, with 8 bases fitting TRBD2. Per germline, CDR1 LNHDA and CDR2 SQIVND (reference sequence). Losses at the gene ends were 2 bases for V and 0 bases for J; bases not matched to a gene: 12. This CDR3 region has 20 residues. The DNA for the CDR3 is TGTGCCAGTAGTATACCGCCTGGGGTAGCGGGGCCCTCTGGGGCCAACGTCCTGACTTTC. It is translated as CASSIPPGVAGPSGANVLTF.

This clone came up a few times. The V gene is TRBV28, the J gene TRBJ1-2, with TRBD1 matching 7 bases. The V gene's germline CDR1 is MDHEN and CDR2 SYDVKM. This CDR3 is 17 amino acids long. After removal of 1 base from V and 1 base from J, the junction contained 9 bases not matched to a gene. This chain's CDR3 is CASSLYSSGQSNYGYTF. The CDR3, as DNA: TGTGCCAGCAGTTTATATTCTTCGGGACAGAGTAACTATGGCTACACCTTC.

The gene calls are TRBV5-4 and TRBJ2-7, with 10 bases fitting TRBD1. The germline V gene encodes CDR1 SGHNT and CDR2 YYREEE (reference sequence). V gave up 2 bases and J gave up 3 bases; unmatched junction bases: 8. The CDR3 has 16 amino acids. DNA of the CDR3: TGTGCCAGCAGCTTCCCGACAGGGGGCCCTTACTACGAGCAGTACTTC. Protein: CASSFPTGGPYYEQYF.

This clone was counted only a few times. This chain links TRBV7-2 with TRBJ2-7, with 8 bases aligning to TRBD2. V was clipped by 3 bases and J by 6 bases; unmatched bases: 7. CDR3 length: 14 residues. From germline, CDR1 is SGHTA and CDR2 FQGNSA. The CDR3 coding sequence is TGTGCCAGCAGCTTCTCCGGGGGGGCCCGCGAGCAGTACTTC. It codes for CASSFSGGAREQYF.

The chain joins TRBV5-5 to TRBJ2-7; D is unclear. The germline gives CDR1 SGHKS, CDR2 YYEKEE (reference sequence). The V end was cut by 0 bases, the J end by 6 bases, with 13 bases between. The CDR3 runs to 14 residues. This CDR3 reads CASSLGQLQSEQYF. Here the CDR3 DNA reads TGTGCCAGCAGCTTGGGGCAGCTACAGTCCGAGCAGTACTTC.

The chain employs TRBV5-4 and TRBJ1-2; D is ambiguous. The V gene lost 4 bases and the J gene lost 1 base, with 8 bases spanning the gap. CDR3 length equals 13 residues. Germline V gives CDR1 SGHNT, CDR2 YYREEE (reference sequence). CDR3: CASSALRNYGYTF. CDR3 sequence (DNA): TGTGCCAGCAGCGCCCTACGTAACTATGGCTACACCTTC.